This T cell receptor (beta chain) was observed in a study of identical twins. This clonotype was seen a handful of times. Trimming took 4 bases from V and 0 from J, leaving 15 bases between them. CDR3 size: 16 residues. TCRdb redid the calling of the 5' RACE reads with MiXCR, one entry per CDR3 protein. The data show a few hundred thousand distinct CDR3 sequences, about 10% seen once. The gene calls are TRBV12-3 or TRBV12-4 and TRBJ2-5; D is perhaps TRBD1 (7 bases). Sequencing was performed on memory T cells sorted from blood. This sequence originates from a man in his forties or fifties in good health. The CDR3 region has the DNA TGTGCCAGCAGTTCGGGCGGGACAGTCTACCAAGAGACCCAGTACTTC. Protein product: CASSSGGTVYQETQYF.